The sequence of this T cell receptor beta chain was determined in a study of beta chain features in type 1 diabetes. Sorted CD4+ subsets: naive, central memory, regulatory, stem cell-like memory (CD45RO/CCR7/CD25/CD127/CD95/CD27 panel). All of the isolated RNA was reverse transcribed, so expressed TCRB transcripts were sequenced. Using immunoSEQ multiplex PCR, the repertoire was profiled, and TCRdb retains in-frame clones only, with some absent. The sample has nearly 350,000 clones; 7% to 10% are singletons. Study-wide results and caveats: Shorter TCRB CDR3s, moderately but significantly so, marked every one of the four CD4+ subsets in Type 1 diabetes patients.

There are many counts of this clone. Its specificity is not known. Germline values: CDR1 SEHNR, CDR2 FQNEAQ (reference sequence). Trimming stripped 3 bases from V and 3 bases from J, with 10 bases between. This CDR3 comprises 14 residues. The TCR sequence derives from a man aged 25-45 years with type 1 diabetes. The sample was central memory CD4+ T cells from blood. The rearrangement joins TRBV7-9 to TRBJ2-3; tentatively, D is TRBD1 (5 bases). CDR3 nucleotide sequence: TGTGCCAGCAGCTTGCAGAGACAGACAGATACGCAGTATTTT. Its translation: CASSLQRQTDTQYF.